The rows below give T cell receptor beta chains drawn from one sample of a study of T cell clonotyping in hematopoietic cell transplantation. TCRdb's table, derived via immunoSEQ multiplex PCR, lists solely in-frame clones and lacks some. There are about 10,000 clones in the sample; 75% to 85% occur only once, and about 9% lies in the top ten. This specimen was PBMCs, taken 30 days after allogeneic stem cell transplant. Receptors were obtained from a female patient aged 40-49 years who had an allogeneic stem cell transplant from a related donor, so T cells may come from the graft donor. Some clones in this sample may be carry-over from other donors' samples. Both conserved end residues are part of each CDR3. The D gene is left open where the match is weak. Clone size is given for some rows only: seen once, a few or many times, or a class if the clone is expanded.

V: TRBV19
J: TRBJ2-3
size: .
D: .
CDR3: CASSKAEGTDTQYF
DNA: TGTGCCAGTAGTAAGGCAGAAGGGACAGATACGCAGTATTTT

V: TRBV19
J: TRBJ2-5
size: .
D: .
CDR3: CASRRKGMGETQYF
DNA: TGTGCCAGTAGAAGGAAAGGGATGGGAGAGACCCAGTACTTC

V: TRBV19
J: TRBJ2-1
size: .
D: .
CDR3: CASSIAGGGYNEQFF
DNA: TGTGCCAGTAGTATAGCGGGCGGCGGCTACAATGAGCAGTTCTTC

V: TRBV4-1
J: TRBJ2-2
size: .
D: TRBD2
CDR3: CASSRRAGYTGELFF
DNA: TGCGCCAGCAGCCGGCGAGCGGGGTACACCGGGGAGCTGTTTTTT

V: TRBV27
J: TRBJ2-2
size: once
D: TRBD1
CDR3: CASSLKGARRTGELFF
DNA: TGTGCCAGCAGTTTAAAGGGGGCGAGGCGCACCGGGGAGCTGTTTTTT

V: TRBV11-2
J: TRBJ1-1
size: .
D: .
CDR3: CASSSETRRAEAFF
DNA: TGTGCCAGCAGCTCCGAGACCCGTAGGGCTGAAGCTTTCTTT

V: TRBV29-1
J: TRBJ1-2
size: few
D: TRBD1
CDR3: CSVIQGAEYGYTF
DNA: TGCAGCGTTATACAGGGGGCGGAATATGGCTACACCTTC

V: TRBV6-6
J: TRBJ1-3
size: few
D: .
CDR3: CASRSGQISGNTIYF
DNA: TGTGCCAGCAGATCGGGACAAATCTCTGGAAACACCATATATTTT

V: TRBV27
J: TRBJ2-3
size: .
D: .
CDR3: CASRTLGLGTQYF
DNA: TGTGCCAGCAGGACACTAGGTTTGGGAACGCAGTATTTT

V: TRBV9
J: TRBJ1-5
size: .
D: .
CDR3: CASSVGGGGNQPQHF
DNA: TGTGCCAGCAGCGTAGGAGGGGGAGGCAATCAGCCCCAGCATTTT

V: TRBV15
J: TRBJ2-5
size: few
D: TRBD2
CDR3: CATSSIAGETQYF
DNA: TGTGCCACCAGCAGTATAGCGGGAGAGACCCAGTACTTC